This T cell receptor (beta chain) was identified in a study of shared clonotypes between healthy human individuals. Study-wide points: Rarefaction exposed incomplete sorted-subset sequencing despite large depth. Clonotype sharing across four donors was observed for 5% to 6.5% of naive CD4 clonotypes.

CD45RO-negative CD8 cells positively selected for CCR7 made up the naive population, which excluded terminally differentiated effector memory CD45RA+ cells. The study enrolled healthy HIV-negative adults without recent acute infections or vaccinations as donors. CDR3 length: 15 residues. Unmatched junction bases numbered 1, after V lost 1 base and J lost 3 bases. In germline, CDR1 is GTSNPN, CDR2 SVGIG (reference sequence). A note on this clone: Its antigen is undetermined.

Original handling: ImmunoSEQ supplied junction-only sequences lacking quality scores, so filtering was different. Using immunoSEQ multiplex PCR, the repertoire was profiled, and TCRdb retains in-frame clones only, with some absent. Clone size and V and J calls were adopted from that table, with D and trimming inferred from the DNA. The profile shows about 2.1 million clones, 90% to 95% of them singletons. The TCR was taken from a man between 18 and 35 years old in good health. Some clones in this sample may be carry-over from other donors' samples. The rearrangement links TRBV30 to TRBJ2-1; TRBD2 agrees at 12 bases. The sequencing input was naive CD8+ T cells from PBMCs. The CDR3 sequence is CAWSATSGSYNEQFF. In DNA, the CDR3 is TGTGCCTGGAGTGCGACTAGCGGGAGCTACAATGAGCAGTTCTTC.